A single sample is the source of the 20 T cell receptor beta chains below, sequenced in a study of blood T cell repertoires in COVID-19. Measured with immunoSEQ multiplex PCR; TCRdb has only the in-frame clones, and not every one. The table lists about 200,000 clones, more than 70% of them singletons. Sequencing was done on a sample of PBMCs or T cells enriched from blood (not recorded which). The receptor set was obtained from a woman aged 40-49 years with acute COVID-19.

The chain carries TRBV5-1 and TRBJ1-1; 10 bases align to TRBD1. The junction had 6 bases not matched to a gene; V was cut back by 0 bases and J by 7 bases. Germline V CDR1 and CDR2: SGHRS, YFSETQ. CDR3 length: 15 amino acids. The CDR3 nucleotides are TGCGCCAGCAGCTTGGCGCTGACAGGGGGCGGTGAAGCTTTCTTT. Translating gives CASSLALTGGGEAFF.

This chain links TRBV7-3 with TRBJ2-3; 13 bases map to TRBD2. Germline loops: CDR1 SGHTA, CDR2 FQGTGA. The CDR3 has 18 amino acids. The J segment lost 0 bases and the V segment lost 2 bases, leaving 5 bases of the junction unmatched. The DNA of the CDR3 is TGTGCCAGCAGCTTACGGACTAGCGGGGGCCTGAGCACAGATACGCAGTATTTT. Translation: CASSLRTSGGLSTDTQYF.

The chain carries TRBV4-1 and TRBJ1-4; 7 positions agree with TRBD1. This CDR3 comprises 14 residues. Germline CDR1 MGHRA, CDR2 YSYEKL. The V gene end was trimmed by 3 bases and the J gene end by 2 bases; junction bases not matched to a gene: 0. CDR3 protein: CASSQTGTNEKLFF. The CDR3 DNA reads TGCGCCAGCAGCCAGACAGGGACTAATGAAAAACTGTTTTTT.

This chain links TRBV10-3 with TRBJ1-1; D ambiguous. With 4 bases removed from V and 6 bases from J, the gap between germline ends came to 12 bases. Germline assignment: CDR1 ENHRY and CDR2 SYGVKD. CDR3 size: 13 residues. As DNA, the CDR3 is TGTGCCATCAGTGGGACTGATGAGTCTGAAGCTTTCTTT. Its protein product is CAISGTDESEAFF.

The rearrangement joins TRBV7-8 to TRBJ1-1; D remains unclear. The germline V gene has CDR1 SGHVS and CDR2 FQNEAQ. Trimming removed 2 bases at V and 5 bases at J, with 12 bases between. There are 14 residues in the CDR3. Written as DNA, the CDR3 is TGTGCCAGCAGCTTACTCGGCCTAGTGACTGAAGCTTTCTTT. It is translated as CASSLLGLVTEAFF.

The rearrangement links TRBV19 to TRBJ2-7, with TRBD2 as a possible D gene (6 bases). V was clipped by 3 bases and J by 1 base, with 10 bases between them. CDR1 and CDR2 (germline): LNHDA, SQIVND (reference sequence). This CDR3 is 14 amino acids long. The CDR3 loop reads CASSMAGLSYEQYF. The CDR3 DNA sequence: TGTGCCAGTAGTATGGCGGGGCTATCCTACGAGCAGTACTTC.

This chain uses TRBV7-2 with TRBJ2-7, with TRBD2 matching 14 bases. Germline lookup yields CDR1 SGHTA and CDR2 FQGNSA. The V segment lost 5 bases and the J segment 3 bases; nucleotides outside the gene matches: 9. This CDR3 has 17 residues. CDR3 bases: TGTGCCAGCAGCCCATGGACTAGCGGGAGGTTCCGCTACGAGCAGTACTTC. It encodes CASSPWTSGRFRYEQYF. The whole variable domain, filled in from reference TRBV7-2 and TRBJ2-7, reads GAGVSQSPSNKVTEKGKDVELRCDPISGHTALYWYRQSLGQGLEFLIYFQGNSAPDKSGLPSDRFSAERTGGSVSTLTIQRTQQEDSAVYLCASSPWTSGRFRYEQYFGPGTRLTVT.

The chain has TRBV20-1 and TRBJ2-1; D is unresolved. CDR3 length equals 13 residues. The germline V and J ends were trimmed by 3 bases and 3 bases, with 9 bases remaining between them. CDR1 is DFQATT, CDR2 SNEGSKA, per germline (reference sequence). CDR3 nucleotide sequence: TGCAGTGCTAGTGCTGCAGACTACAATGAGCAGTTCTTC. It is translated as CSASAADYNEQFF.

The rearrangement joins TRBV7-3 to TRBJ1-1; D not certain. This CDR3 contains 15 residues. Trimming took off 2 bases at V and 4 bases at J, with 14 bases between the two ends. The germline V gene has CDR1 SGHTA and CDR2 FQGTGA. The CDR3 DNA reads TGTGCCAGCAGCTTACCCCCAGGAGAGGGCACTGAAGCTTTCTTT. Its translation is CASSLPPGEGTEAFF.

The chain links TRBV7-6 to TRBJ2-3; a possible D gene is TRBD2 (7 bases). Germline-derived CDR1 and CDR2 are SGHVS and FNYEAQ. Trimming took 4 bases from V and 1 from J, leaving 15 bases between them. CDR3 length equals 16 residues. The CDR3 loop reads CASSSSPGGGTDTQYF. In nucleotides, the CDR3 is TGTGCCAGCAGCTCCAGCCCGGGGGGCGGCACAGATACGCAGTATTTT.

V usage is TRBV11-3 and J usage is TRBJ1-2; D is perhaps TRBD1 (5 bases). Trimming shortened V by 10 bases and J by 0 bases, and 15 bases separated the two germline ends. This CDR3 region has 14 residues. Germline CDR1 is SGHNT and CDR2 is YENEEA. CDR3 nucleotides: TGTGCCAACCAGGGCCCCATCCCTAACTATGGCTACACCTTC. As protein: CANQGPIPNYGYTF.

This chain connects TRBV9 to TRBJ2-6, with a possible D match to TRBD2 (5 bases). The CDR3 runs to 16 residues. Trimming removed 0 bases from V and 2 bases from J, with 9 bases in between. The germline CDR1 and CDR2 sequences are SGDLS and YYNGEE. The CDR3 spells CASSVATGTGANVLTF. For the CDR3, the DNA is TGTGCCAGCAGCGTAGCTACGGGGACTGGGGCCAACGTCCTGACTTTC. Supplemented by reference TRBV9 and TRBJ2-6, the full variable domain reads DSGVTQTPKHLITATGQRVTLRCSPRSGDLSVYWYQQSLDQGLQFLIQYYNGEERAKGNILERFSAQQFPDLHSELNLSSLELGDSALYFCASSVATGTGANVLTFGAGSRLTVL.

The V call is TRBV29-1, the J call TRBJ2-7; 15 positions match TRBD2. The CDR3 extends over 16 amino acids. Germline CDR1 is SQVTM and CDR2 is ANQGSEA. The J segment lost 2 bases and the V segment lost 6 bases, leaving 8 bases of the junction unmatched. The CDR3: CSVTGTSGGSPYEQYF. In DNA form, the CDR3 reads TGCAGCGTCACCGGGACTAGCGGGGGGAGCCCCTACGAGCAGTACTTC.

The genes are TRBV7-8 and TRBJ1-5; 7 positions agree with TRBD1. Trimming removed 5 bases from V and 6 bases from J; junction bases left unmatched: 7. CDR1 and CDR2 from the germline V gene are SGHVS and FQNEAQ. This CDR3 spans 14 amino acids. CDR3 DNA sequence: TGTGCCAGCAGCCCCGGGACAGAGAGTCAGCCCCAGCATTTT. This translates into CASSPGTESQPQHF. Full variable domain (outside the CDR3, taken from reference TRBV7-8 and TRBJ1-5): GAGVSQSPRYKVAKRGQDVALRCDPISGHVSLFWYQQALGQGPEFLTYFQNEAQLDKSGLPSDRFFAERPEGSVSTLKIQRTQQEDSAVYLCASSPGTESQPQHFGDGTRLSIL.

The CDR3 loop is CASSLRPGSNTDTQYF. CDR3 DNA: TGTGCCAGCAGCTTGAGACCAGGAAGTAATACAGATACGCAGTATTTT. The V call is TRBV5-5, the J call TRBJ2-3; D unresolved. V was clipped by 1 base and J by 3 bases, with 15 bases between them. In germline, CDR1 is SGHKS, CDR2 YYEKEE (reference sequence). CDR3 length: 16 residues.

This chain joins TRBV9 and TRBJ1-2; possible D gene TRBD1, 5 bases. CDR1 and CDR2 from the germline V gene are SGDLS and YYNGEE. The CDR3 is made up of 16 amino acids. The V gene lost 7 bases and the J gene lost 5 bases, with 24 bases spanning the gap. CDR3 nucleotides: TGTGCCAGCGGAACCGGGACTAACCCCCCGCTTTATGGCTACACCTTC. This translates into CASGTGTNPPLYGYTF.

The genes are TRBV25-1 and TRBJ1-4, with 7 nucleotides matching TRBD1. The CDR3 has 15 amino acids. CDR1 MGHDK and CDR2 SYGVNS come from the germline V gene. With V trimmed by 1 base and J by 8 bases, 7 bases remained unmatched. Here the CDR3 DNA reads TGTGCCAGCAGTGAATCCGGAGGGGGCTGGGAAAAACTGTTTTTT. Translating it yields CASSESGGGWEKLFF.

The gene calls are TRBV10-1 and TRBJ1-1; tentative D call: TRBD1 (5 bases). Trimming stripped 6 bases from V and 8 bases from J, with 10 bases between. Germline V CDR1 and CDR2: WNHNN, SYGVQD (reference sequence). CDR3 length: 11 amino acids. CDR3 sequence (DNA): TGCGCCAGCAGCCAGGGCGTGGAAGCTTTCTTT. Its protein product is CASSQGVEAFF.

The J gene is TRBJ1-5, the V gene TRBV4-1; D remains unclear. The CDR3 length is 13 residues. From germline, CDR1 is MGHRA and CDR2 YSYEKL. The V end lost 2 bases, the J end lost 5 bases, and 7 bases lay between the germline ends. The CDR3 protein is CASSQIVYQPQHF. The CDR3 DNA sequence: TGCGCCAGCAGCCAAATAGTTTATCAGCCCCAGCATTTT.

This clone was detected a few times. The chain employs TRBV5-4 and TRBJ1-2; 7 bases are a match to TRBD1. CDR1 and CDR2 (germline): SGHNT, YYREEE (reference sequence). V shed 4 bases and J 5 bases; nucleotides not matched to a gene: 5. The CDR3 length is 13 residues. The CDR3 region is CASSGTVEYGYTF. CDR3 coding DNA: TGTGCCAGCAGCGGGACAGTGGAGTATGGCTACACCTTC.